The rows below give T cell receptor beta chains drawn from one sample of a study of tumor and adjacent non-tumor tissue in lung cancer. TCRdb analysed the multiplex PCR reads with MiXCR anew, one entry per CDR3 protein. The data contain about 80,000 distinct CDR3 sequences, 65% to 90% of them singletons. Specimen: lung tumor tissue. These receptors all come from a woman aged 45-65 years with non-small cell lung cancer. Both conserved end residues are part of each CDR3. A D gene is named only where the DNA matches it firmly. Clone size, where shown, is once, few, many, or a class for clones that have expanded.

clone_size: -; j_call: TRBJ2-3; cdr3_length: 16; v_call: TRBV20-1; d_call: -; cdr3_aa: CSARSEKSDYTDTQYF; cdr3_nt: TGCAGTGCTAGATCTGAAAAGTCTGATTACACAGATACTCAGTATTTT
clone_size: -; j_call: TRBJ2-3; cdr3_length: 16; v_call: TRBV20-1; d_call: TRBD2; cdr3_aa: CSASPISGRSTDTRYF; cdr3_nt: TGCAGTGCTAGCCCAATTAGCGGGAGGAGTACAGATACGCGGTATTTT
clone_size: few; j_call: TRBJ2-1; cdr3_length: 14; v_call: TRBV20-1; d_call: -; cdr3_aa: CSAVVPYSYNEQFF; cdr3_nt: TGCAGTGCCGTGGTGCCTTACTCCTACAATGAGCAGTTCTTC
clone_size: -; j_call: TRBJ2-5; cdr3_length: 13; v_call: TRBV29-1; d_call: -; cdr3_aa: CSVEGTAKETQYF; cdr3_nt: TGCAGCGTTGAAGGGACAGCAAAAGAGACCCAGTACTTC
clone_size: -; j_call: TRBJ1-3; cdr3_length: 16; v_call: TRBV20-1; d_call: -; cdr3_aa: CSARVGGVSFGNTICF; cdr3_nt: TGCAGTGCTAGAGTCGGTGGAGTTTCCTTTGGAAATACCATATGTTTT
clone_size: -; j_call: TRBJ1-4; cdr3_length: 13; v_call: TRBV11-2; d_call: -; cdr3_aa: CASSSSVRGKLFF; cdr3_nt: TGTGCCAGCAGCTCATCCGTCAGGGGAAAACTGTTTTTT
clone_size: few; j_call: TRBJ1-2; cdr3_length: 12; v_call: TRBV5-1; d_call: TRBD1; cdr3_aa: CASSQGQMDLTF; cdr3_nt: TGCGCCAGCAGCCAGGGACAGATGGACCTCACCTTC
clone_size: -; j_call: TRBJ2-5; cdr3_length: 15; v_call: TRBV4-2; d_call: -; cdr3_aa: CDSSQVYGRGETQYF; cdr3_nt: TGTGACAGCAGTCAAGTTTACGGGAGAGGAGAGACTCAGTACTTC
clone_size: -; j_call: TRBJ1-1; cdr3_length: 14; v_call: TRBV5-5; d_call: TRBD1; cdr3_aa: CASSLATGNTEVFF; cdr3_nt: TGTGCCAGCAGCTTGGCGACAGGGAATACTGAAGTTTTCTTT
clone_size: -; j_call: TRBJ2-7; cdr3_length: 15; v_call: TRBV10-2; d_call: -; cdr3_aa: CASNGSETPLYEQYF; cdr3_nt: TGCGCCAGCAATGGGTCTGAGACTCCCCTCTACGAGCAGTACTTC
clone_size: -; j_call: TRBJ2-3; cdr3_length: 15; v_call: TRBV10-3; d_call: -; cdr3_aa: CTISGRGASGDTQYF; cdr3_nt: TGTACCATCAGTGGAAGGGGGGCTTCGGGAGATACTCAGTATTTT
clone_size: -; j_call: TRBJ2-3; cdr3_length: 13; v_call: TRBV7-2; d_call: TRBD2; cdr3_aa: CASSFTSDNTQYF; cdr3_nt: TGTGCCAGCAGCTTCACTAGCGACAATACGCAGTATTTT
clone_size: many; j_call: TRBJ1-2; cdr3_length: 15; v_call: TRBV28; d_call: -; cdr3_aa: CASSLPTGDAYGYTF; cdr3_nt: TGTGCCAGCAGTTTACCGACAGGAGACGCCTATGGCTACACCTTC
clone_size: -; j_call: TRBJ2-3; cdr3_length: 18; v_call: TRBV4-1; d_call: -; cdr3_aa: CASSQDPLPVLGTDTQYF; cdr3_nt: TGCGCCAGCAGTCAAGACCCCCTTCCGGTACTAGGCACAGATACGCAGTATTTT